This T cell receptor beta chain is from a study of cytomegalovirus exposure and HLA in healthy donors. The CDR3 is made up of 15 amino acids. Trimming left V 6 bases short and J 2 bases short, with 14 bases between. Germline values: CDR1 SNHLY, CDR2 FYNNEI. Method: immunoSEQ multiplex PCR; TCRdb's copy keeps in-frame clones and lacks some. Altogether over 150,000 clones are present, around 88% being singletons, with the ten largest covering around 24%. This clone was seen once. The sample consisted of PBMCs. The chain combines TRBV2 with TRBJ2-1; the D gene is possibly TRBD2 (5 bases). The origin of this receptor is a man in his late teens or twenties in good health and CMV-seropositive. The CDR3 loop is CASRSGIPTYNEQFF. The CDR3 DNA reads TGTGCCAGCAGGTCCGGGATCCCAACCTACAATGAGCAGTTCTTC.